This T cell receptor (beta chain) was recovered during a study of spatial heterogeneity in lung cancer. The germline V and J ends were trimmed by 0 bases and 6 bases, with 12 bases remaining between them. This CDR3 has 14 residues. Germline V gene lookup returns CDR1 SGDLS and CDR2 YYNGEE. The time point: sample taken at primary tumor resection. Unsorted whole RNA samples from tumor, nontumor lung or frozen PBMC were sequenced. This clonotype was counted ten times or more. One entry per CDR3 protein results from TCRdb running MiXCR on the 5' RACE reads. The profile shows 43,000 or so distinct CDR3 sequences, around 6.5% of them singletons.

The sample here was PBMCs, taken at surgery. The rearrangement links TRBV9 to TRBJ1-1, with D perhaps TRBD1 (5 bases). The TCR comes from a female donor with early-stage non-small cell lung cancer. The CDR3 region has the DNA TGTGCCAGCAGCGTAGAGGCAGGGTCTGCTGAAGCTTTCTTT. This gives the protein CASSVEAGSAEAFF.